This T cell receptor (beta chain) was recovered during a study of T-cell memory formation after mild COVID-19. Overall study findings and caveats: A second wave expanding day 15 to 37 was CD4+-biased; contracting clones were balanced. Memory from before infection featured some responding clones, which suggests cross-reactive memory joined.

MiXCR, applied by TCRdb to the 5' RACE reads, yields one record per CDR3 protein. Here the sample spans tens of thousands of distinct CDR3 sequences, 7.3% being singletons. Germline CDR1 is MNHEY and CDR2 is SVGAGI. The CDR3 is 13 amino acids. Trimming took off 10 bases at V and 3 bases at J, with 14 bases between the two ends. This clonotype was detected ten times or more. Its cognate antigen is unknown. This chain links TRBV6-5 with TRBJ2-3, with TRBD1 as a possible D gene (6 bases). Sequencing was carried out using PBMCs or a T cell subset sorted from them (not recorded which). The sequence was obtained from a man aged 18 to 30 who had mild COVID-19 (a few samples of this study predate the infection). Cell type and time point are not known. CDR3 DNA sequence: TGTGCCACCTGGGGGCCAGGGACAGATACGCAGTATTTT. It specifies CATWGPGTDTQYF.